The following is a TCR beta chain sequence with its context. TCRdb re-called the 5' RACE reads through MiXCR, storing one row per CDR3 protein. The sample includes some 120,000 distinct CDR3 sequences, approximately 15% of them seen just once. The record originates from a study of T-cell memory formation after mild COVID-19. The wider study: Clusters of TCRs were largely donor specific.

Unmatched junction bases numbered 9, after V lost 0 bases and J lost 8 bases. Germline V lookup: CDR1 LNHNV, CDR2 YYDKDF (reference sequence). This CDR3 is built from 15 residues. The rearrangement joins TRBV15 to TRBJ1-2; TRBD1 matches 7 bases. Specimen: PBMCs or a T cell subset sorted from them (not recorded which). This sequence was found in a man younger than 35 who had mild COVID-19 (a few samples of this study predate the infection). Cell type and time point are not known. Here the CDR3 DNA reads TGTGCCACCAGCAGAGATACACAGGGGACCGTAGGCTACACCTTC. Its translation: CATSRDTQGTVGYTF.